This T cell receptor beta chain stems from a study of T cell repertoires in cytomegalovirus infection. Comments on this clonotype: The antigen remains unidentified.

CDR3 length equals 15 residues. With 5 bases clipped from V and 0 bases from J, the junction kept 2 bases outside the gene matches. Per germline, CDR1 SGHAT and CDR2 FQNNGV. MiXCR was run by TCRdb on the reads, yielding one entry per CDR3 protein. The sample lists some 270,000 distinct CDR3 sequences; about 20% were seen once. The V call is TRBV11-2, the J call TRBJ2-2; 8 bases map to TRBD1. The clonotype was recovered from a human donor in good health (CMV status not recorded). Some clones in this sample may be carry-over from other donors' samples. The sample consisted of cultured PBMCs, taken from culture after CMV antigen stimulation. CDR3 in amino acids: CASSAQGANTGELFF. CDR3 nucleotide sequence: TGTGCCAGCAGCGCACAGGGGGCGAACACCGGGGAGCTGTTTTTT.